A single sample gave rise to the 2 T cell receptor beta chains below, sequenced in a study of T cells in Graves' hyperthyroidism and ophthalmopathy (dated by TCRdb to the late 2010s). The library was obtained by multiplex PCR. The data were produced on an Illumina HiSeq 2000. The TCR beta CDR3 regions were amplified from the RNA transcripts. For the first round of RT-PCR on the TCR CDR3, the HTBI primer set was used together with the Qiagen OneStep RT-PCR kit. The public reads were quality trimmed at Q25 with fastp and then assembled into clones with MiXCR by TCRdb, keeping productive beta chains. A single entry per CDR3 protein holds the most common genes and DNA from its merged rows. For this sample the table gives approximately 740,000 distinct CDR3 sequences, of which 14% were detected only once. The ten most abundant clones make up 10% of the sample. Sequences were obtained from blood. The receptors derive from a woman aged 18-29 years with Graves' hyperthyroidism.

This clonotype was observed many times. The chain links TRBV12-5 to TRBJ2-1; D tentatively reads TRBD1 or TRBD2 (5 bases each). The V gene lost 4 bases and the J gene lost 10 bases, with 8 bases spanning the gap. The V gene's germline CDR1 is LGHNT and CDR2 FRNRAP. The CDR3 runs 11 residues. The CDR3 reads CASGSRDEQFF. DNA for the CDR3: TGTGCTAGTGGTTCTCGGGACGAGCAGTTCTTC. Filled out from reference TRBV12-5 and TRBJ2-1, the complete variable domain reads DARVTQTPRHKVTEMGQEVTMRCQPILGHNTVFWYRQTMMQGLELLAYFRNRAPLDDSGMPKDRFSAEMPDATLATLKIQPSEPRDSAVYFCASGSRDEQFFGPGTRLTVL.

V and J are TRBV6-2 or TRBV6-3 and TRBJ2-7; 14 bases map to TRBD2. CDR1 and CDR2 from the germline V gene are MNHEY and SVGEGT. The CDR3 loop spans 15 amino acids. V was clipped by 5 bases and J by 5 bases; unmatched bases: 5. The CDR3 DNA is TGTGCCAGCAGTGACGGACTAGCGGGAGGTAACGAGCAGTACTTC. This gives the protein CASSDGLAGGNEQYF.